This T cell receptor (beta chain) stems from a study of blood T cell repertoires in COVID-19 (dated by TCRdb to the early 2020s). General notes on the study: Samples from collaborators originated in the United States, Italy and Spain and spanned both the acute and convalescent phases of COVID-19. The repertoires were released in a freely available public database intended as a resource for research on the immune response to SARS-CoV-2. Where available, HLA class I and class II types were taken from metadata supplied by the sample provider and were not determined by assay-based typing. Deeply sampled blood TCRbeta repertoires from subjects exposed to, actively infected with, or recovered from COVID-19 were included in the dataset. Nearly every sample came with metadata listing a de-identified subject ID, COVID-19 status, age in years and sex. The material from the prospective study consisted of cDNA or gDNA derived from T cells, B-cell-depleted T cells, or PBMCs. Samples came from the ongoing ImmuneRACE study (first 160 participants) plus 1,254 subjects from 6 global collaborators. The paper's findings and limits, for the study overall: The quantity of clinical and demographic metadata differed by source and by participant and was supplied without curation.

With regard to this clone: Its antigen specificity is not known. It has no much larger one-base neighbor in the sample; base qualities were not kept.

Taken from cysteine to phenylalanine, the CDR3 has 15 residues. The CDR3 DNA has 45 bases and is translated from base 1. V trim: 7 bases; J trim: 8 bases; unmatched bases: 15. CDR1 and CDR2 were assigned from the germline V gene as SGHRS and YFSETQ. TCRbeta CDR3 regions were amplified from genomic DNA using the immunoSEQ Assay, a bias-controlled multiplex PCR. As for the authors' bioinformatics: The number of nucleated cells in each sample was estimated from the amplification of reference gene primers within the assay. To quantify the absolute abundance of each unique TCRbeta CDR3 rearrangement, sequence reads were collapsed and filtered. Productive Simpson clonality was computed per sample as the square root of Simpson's diversity index over productive rearrangements. The table comes from immuneACCESS by way of TCRdb, which keeps in-frame sequences with V and J called. Part of the clones is missing from these tables; in studies checked, under half for an unresolved V gene and the rest for unknown reasons. Clone size and the V and J calls come from that table; the DNA yielded D and trimming. Counted in this sample were around 100,000 clones; under 75% of them appeared once. Together, the top ten hold approximately 5.9% of the sample.

Whole blood was collected in K2EDTA tubes by collaborating institutions according to the institutions' own protocols. Collaborator samples were shipped for TCRbeta analysis as frozen whole blood, isolated PBMCs, or DNA extracted from either sample type. The TCR was taken from a man aged 80 or over with acute or convalescent COVID-19. Recombination connected TRBV5-1 to TRBJ2-1; TRBD2 matches 7 bases in the middle. Sequencing was done on a sample of peripheral blood. The DNA sequence reads TGCGCCAGCTCCACGGAGGGAGGGCCGTGGGATGAGCAGTTCTTC. Its coded protein is CASSTEGGPWDEQFF.